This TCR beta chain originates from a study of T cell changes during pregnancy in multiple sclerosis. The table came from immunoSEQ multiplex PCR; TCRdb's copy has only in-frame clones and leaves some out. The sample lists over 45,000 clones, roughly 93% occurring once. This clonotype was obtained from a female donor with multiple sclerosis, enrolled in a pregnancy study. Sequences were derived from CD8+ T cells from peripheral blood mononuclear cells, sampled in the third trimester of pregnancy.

CDR3 loop: CSAIPVRDFTENEQFF. In DNA form, the CDR3 reads TGCAGCGCGATTCCAGTCCGGGACTTCACGGAGAATGAGCAGTTCTTC. This rearrangement joins TRBV29-1 to TRBJ2-1; D may be TRBD2 (6 bases). V lost 7 bases to trimming and J lost 7 bases, with 26 bases between them. There are 16 residues in the CDR3. Germline V gives CDR1 SQVTM, CDR2 ANQGSEA.